Each of the 32 T cell receptor beta chains below was sequenced from the same sample in a study of identical twins. Via MiXCR, TCRdb re-called the 5' RACE reads, giving one row per CDR3 protein. The data contain hundreds of thousands of distinct CDR3 sequences, around 6.8% of them singletons. The same data also went into a second study, on yellow fever vaccine responses in identical twins.

The sequenced sample was memory (CD45RO+) T cells sorted from blood. Every receptor here comes from a woman between 18 and 29 years old in good health.

This clonotype was recorded many times. J is TRBJ1-1 and V is TRBV7-2; D gene ambiguous. Germline lookup yields CDR1 SGHTA and CDR2 FQGNSA. This CDR3 spans 13 amino acids. The V end lost 5 bases, the J end lost 3 bases, and 10 bases lay between the germline ends. The CDR3 protein is CASSPSEDTEAFF. The CDR3 nucleotides are TGTGCCAGCAGCCCTTCGGAGGACACTGAAGCTTTCTTT.

This clonotype was seen only a few times. The chain links TRBV4-3 to TRBJ2-7; tentative D call: TRBD2 (6 bases). V shed 4 bases and J shed 2 bases, with 12 bases lying between them. CDR1 and CDR2 (germline): LGHNA, YSLEER. This CDR3 is 14 amino acids long. CDR3 in DNA: TGCGCCAGCAGCCCCGGAGGGTCGGCCTACGAGCAGTACTTC. The encoded protein is CASSPGGSAYEQYF.

The V call is TRBV24-1, the J call TRBJ1-5; perhaps TRBD1 as D (5 bases). This CDR3 has 14 amino acids. V dropped 1 base and J dropped 7 bases, with 10 bases sitting between them. Germline V gene data show CDR1 as KGHDR and CDR2 as SFDVKD. The CDR3 reads CATSDFGGEQPQHF. The CDR3 DNA is TGTGCCACCAGTGATTTCGGGGGGGAACAGCCCCAGCATTTT.

This clonotype has a count of ten or more. V is TRBV5-1 and J is TRBJ2-1, with 7 bases identical to TRBD1. Unmatched junction bases numbered 4, after V lost 0 bases and J lost 4 bases. The germline gives CDR1 SGHRS, CDR2 YFSETQ. CDR3 length: 15 residues. This CDR3 reads CASSLGQGVYNEQFF. The CDR3 DNA sequence: TGCGCCAGCAGCTTGGGCCAGGGGGTATACAATGAGCAGTTCTTC.

This clonotype occurred many times. This rearrangement joins TRBV29-1 to TRBJ2-1; D unresolved. Germline CDR1 reads SQVTM; CDR2 reads ANQGSEA. The CDR3 length is 14 residues. Trimming removed 4 bases from V and 2 bases from J, with 12 bases in between. The CDR3 here is CSVASVATYNEQFF. In nucleotides, the CDR3 is TGCAGCGTTGCTTCTGTCGCGACCTACAATGAGCAGTTCTTC.

This clonotype came up a few times. This chain connects TRBV6-1 to TRBJ1-2; 10 nucleotides match TRBD1. J was trimmed by 2 bases and V by 9 bases; bases with no gene match: 6. Germline V CDR1 and CDR2: MNHNS, SASEGT. The CDR3 covers 14 residues. CDR3 bases: TGTGCCAGTTCCCGGGACAGGGGAAACTATGGCTACACCTTC. This encodes CASSRDRGNYGYTF.

The table lists this clonotype with a few counts. The CDR3 region is CASSYSGLVSYEQYF. The CDR3 DNA sequence: TGTGCCAGCAGTTACTCGGGACTAGTCTCTTACGAGCAGTACTTC. The chain links TRBV6-2 or TRBV6-3 to TRBJ2-7; TRBD2 matches at 8 bases. Germline loops: CDR1 MNHEY, CDR2 SVGEGT. The CDR3 extends over 15 amino acids. V shed 0 bases and J 4 bases; nucleotides not matched to a gene: 5.

The sample holds a few counts of this clonotype. The chain carries TRBV6-2 or TRBV6-3 and TRBJ2-5; tentatively, D is TRBD2 (6 bases). The V end lost 0 bases, the J end lost 5 bases, and 10 bases lay between the germline ends. The CDR3 is 14 residues long. The germline gives CDR1 MNHEY, CDR2 SVGEGT. The CDR3 region is CASSYSGRRETQYF. CDR3 in DNA: TGTGCCAGCAGTTACTCGGGGAGGAGGGAGACCCAGTACTTC.

This clonotype was seen at least ten times. The chain recombines TRBV4-3 with TRBJ2-7; tentatively, D is TRBD2 (7 bases). The CDR3 runs to 15 residues. Trimming removed 1 base from V and 3 bases from J, with 13 bases in between. Germline-derived CDR1 and CDR2 are LGHNA and YSLEER. This CDR3 reads CASSQATGGLYEQYF. The CDR3 DNA sequence: TGCGCCAGCAGCCAAGCAACGGGGGGCCTCTACGAGCAGTACTTC.

This clonotype occurred a few times. This chain links TRBV20-1 with TRBJ2-7; 8 positions agree with TRBD1. Germline trimming cut 5 bases from V and 1 base from J; bases unmatched to any gene: 10. The germline CDR1 and CDR2 sequences are DFQATT and SNEGSKA (reference sequence). This CDR3 has 15 amino acids. This chain's CDR3 is CSALRRQGRSYEQYF. The CDR3 DNA sequence: TGCAGTGCTCTAAGGAGACAGGGGAGGTCCTACGAGCAGTACTTC.

CDR3 nucleotide sequence: TGCGCCAGCAGCCAGAGGACAGGGACCGGGGAGCTGTTTTTT. Amino acid sequence: CASSQRTGTGELFF. The V gene is TRBV5-1, the J gene TRBJ2-2; 8 positions match TRBD1. The CDR3 loop spans 14 amino acids. The trim removed 4 bases at V and 5 bases at J, leaving 4 bases unmatched. Germline-derived CDR1 and CDR2 are SGHRS and YFSETQ. The whole variable domain, remainder taken from reference TRBV5-1 and TRBJ2-2, is KAGVTQTPRYLIKTRGQQVTLSCSPISGHRSVSWYQQTPGQGLQFLFEYFSETQRNKGNFPGRFSGRQFSNSRSEMNVSTLELGDSALYLCASSQRTGTGELFFGEGSRLTVL.

This clonotype showed up many times. The chain is built from TRBV29-1 and TRBJ1-5; D is uncertain. Looked up from germline, CDR1 is SQVTM and CDR2 is ANQGSEA. CDR3 length: 13 residues. Trimming left V 2 bases short and J 7 bases short, with 12 bases between. This CDR3 is CSVEKGVGQPQHF. DNA for the CDR3: TGCAGCGTTGAAAAGGGAGTGGGACAGCCCCAGCATTTT.

This clonotype was recorded at least ten times. This chain connects TRBV5-1 to TRBJ1-1; TRBD1 matches at 9 bases. The germline gives CDR1 SGHRS, CDR2 YFSETQ. V trimming: 4 bases; J trimming: 6 bases; junction bases outside the gene matches: 10. The CDR3 consists of 15 residues. The CDR3 DNA is TGCGCCAGCAGCATCCGACAGGGGGGCGACGCTGAAGCTTTCTTT. It yields the protein CASSIRQGGDAEAFF. Full variable domain (rest looked up from reference TRBV5-1 and TRBJ1-1): KAGVTQTPRYLIKTRGQQVTLSCSPISGHRSVSWYQQTPGQGLQFLFEYFSETQRNKGNFPGRFSGRQFSNSRSEMNVSTLELGDSALYLCASSIRQGGDAEAFFGQGTRLTVV.

This clonotype was counted many times. V usage is TRBV5-4 and J usage is TRBJ1-1, with a possible D match to TRBD1 (6 bases). The V gene lost 1 base and the J gene lost 6 bases, with 10 bases spanning the gap. Germline V CDR1 and CDR2: SGHNT, YYREEE (reference sequence). The CDR3 covers 13 residues. Written as DNA, the CDR3 is TGTGCCAGCAGCTTGACAGGGACCGCTGAAGCTTTCTTT. Amino acids: CASSLTGTAEAFF.

This clonotype turned up a few times. The gene calls are TRBV18 and TRBJ1-2; D gene unclear. Trimming took 0 bases from V and 4 from J, leaving 9 bases between them. The CDR3 totals 14 residues. Looked up from germline, CDR1 is KGHSH and CDR2 is LQKENI. The CDR3 DNA is TGTGCCAGCTCACCACCGAGCCAGCGCTATGGCTACACCTTC. Protein product: CASSPPSQRYGYTF.

This clonotype was found a few times. The chain is built from TRBV2 and TRBJ2-7; D remains unclear. Germline values: CDR1 SNHLY, CDR2 FYNNEI. Trimming took 8 bases from V and 3 from J, leaving 8 bases between them. The CDR3 runs 11 residues. DNA for the CDR3: TGTGCCAGCCTTCGTCTCTACGAGCAGTACTTC. This codes for CASLRLYEQYF. The entire variable domain, with the rest obtained from reference TRBV2 and TRBJ2-7, is as follows: EPEVTQTPSHQVTQMGQEVILRCVPISNHLYFYWYRQILGQKVEFLVSFYNNEISEKSEIFDDQFSVERPDGSNFTLKIRSTKLEDSAMYFCASLRLYEQYFGPGTRLTVT.

This clonotype was detected many times. The rearrangement links TRBV6-5 to TRBJ2-1; D is undetermined. The CDR3 is 16 residues long. V lost 0 bases and J 4 bases, leaving 13 bases between the germline ends. Germline assignment: CDR1 MNHEY and CDR2 SVGAGI. CDR3 nucleotides: TGTGCCAGCAGTTACTCGAGACCATCTCAATACAATGAGCAGTTCTTC. Protein product: CASSYSRPSQYNEQFF.

CDR3 nucleotide sequence: TGCAGTGCTAGAGACCCAAGGACAGCCAACTCCTACAATGAGCAGTTCTTC. Translated, it gives CSARDPRTANSYNEQFF. The chain joins TRBV20-1 to TRBJ2-1; D might be TRBD1 (6 bases). Germline CDR1 DFQATT, CDR2 SNEGSKA (reference sequence). The CDR3 contains 17 residues. Trimming took off 0 bases at V and 0 bases at J, with 15 bases between the two ends.

In its sample, this clonotype was seen many times. This chain joins TRBV5-1 and TRBJ2-7; 10 nucleotides agree with TRBD2. In germline, CDR1 is SGHRS, CDR2 YFSETQ. The CDR3 runs to 14 residues. V lost 4 bases to trimming and J lost 5 bases; unmatched junction nucleotides: 6. The DNA of the CDR3 is TGCGCCAGCAGCCGGCTAGCGGGGGAGGACGAGCAGTACTTC. Protein sequence: CASSRLAGEDEQYF.

This clonotype was detected only a few times. The genes are TRBV6-1 and TRBJ2-7; 10 bases match TRBD1. CDR3 length: 16 residues. V dropped 2 bases and J dropped 7; count of bases not matched to a gene: 11. Germline CDR1 and CDR2: MNHNS and SASEGT. The CDR3 here is CASSESPGQGYGEQYF. The CDR3 nucleotides are TGTGCCAGCAGTGAATCCCCGGGACAGGGGTATGGGGAGCAGTACTTC.

At least ten counts were recorded for this clonotype. The chain joins TRBV4-1 to TRBJ2-1; D may correspond to TRBD1 or TRBD2 (6 bases each). This CDR3 spans 17 amino acids. Trimming removed 4 bases from V and 1 base from J, with 17 bases in between. In germline, CDR1 is MGHRA, CDR2 YSYEKL. CDR3 bases: TGCGCCAGCAGCCTACAGGGAAGCGGGTTTTCCTACAATGAGCAGTTCTTC. Translation: CASSLQGSGFSYNEQFF.

This clonotype was picked up a small number of times. This rearrangement joins TRBV5-1 to TRBJ2-3; 10 bases map to TRBD1. Germline trimming cut 4 bases from V and 2 bases from J; bases unmatched to any gene: 7. This CDR3 region has 16 residues. Germline V lookup: CDR1 SGHRS, CDR2 YFSETQ. CDR3 sequence (DNA): TGCGCCAGCAGCATCCGACAGGGGGCTATCACAGATACGCAGTATTTT. It encodes CASSIRQGAITDTQYF.

This clonotype has ten or more counts. V and J are TRBV3-1 and TRBJ1-4; a possible D gene is TRBD1 (6 bases). The CDR3 is made up of 14 amino acids. The germline V gene has CDR1 LGHDT and CDR2 YNNKEL (reference sequence). The V and J ends lost 3 bases and 8 bases respectively, with 13 bases between them. The chain's CDR3 is CASSHGFGGEKLFF. Here the CDR3 DNA reads TGTGCCAGCAGCCACGGATTCGGGGGCGAAAAACTGTTTTTT.

This rearrangement joins TRBV2 to TRBJ2-7; D gene unclear. The ends were cut back, 6 bases at V and 4 bases at J, with 13 bases in the middle. Germline V gene sequence: CDR1 SNHLY, CDR2 FYNNEI. CDR3 length: 13 amino acids. Here the CDR3 reads CASSPTGQYEQYF. The CDR3, as DNA: TGTGCCAGCAGCCCCACCGGGCAGTACGAGCAGTACTTC. Using reference TRBV2 and TRBJ2-7 for the parts outside the CDR3, the full variable domain is EPEVTQTPSHQVTQMGQEVILRCVPISNHLYFYWYRQILGQKVEFLVSFYNNEISEKSEIFDDQFSVERPDGSNFTLKIRSTKLEDSAMYFCASSPTGQYEQYFGPGTRLTVT.

This clonotype was recorded at least ten times. The chain couples TRBV9 to TRBJ1-6; possibly TRBD1 for D (5 bases). V was clipped by 1 base and J by 6 bases, with 5 bases between them. The CDR3 loop spans 13 amino acids. Germline values: CDR1 SGDLS, CDR2 YYNGEE. The CDR3 spells CASSVQGNSPLHF. The CDR3 DNA reads TGTGCCAGCAGCGTACAGGGTAATTCACCCCTCCACTTT.

In its sample, this clonotype was seen a few times. The J gene is TRBJ1-2, the V gene TRBV2; TRBD1 agrees at 8 bases. Germline CDR1 reads SNHLY; CDR2 reads FYNNEI. The CDR3 runs to 13 residues. The J segment lost 8 bases and the V segment lost 11 bases, leaving 13 bases of the junction unmatched. The CDR3 reads CASLAGGVGGYTF. CDR3 sequence (DNA): TGTGCCTCCCTGGCAGGGGGCGTTGGGGGCTACACCTTC.

This clonotype appeared a few times. Written as DNA, the CDR3 is TGTGCCAGCAGTCTCAGGACACTTTGGGGCACTGAAGCTTTCTTT. Its translation is CASSLRTLWGTEAFF. The chain couples TRBV3-1 to TRBJ1-1, with TRBD1 as a possible D gene (5 bases). CDR1 and CDR2 (germline): LGHDT, YNNKEL (reference sequence). CDR3 size: 15 residues. V lost 6 bases and J 4 bases, leaving 18 bases between the germline ends.

The chain uses TRBV6-2 or TRBV6-3 and TRBJ2-2; D gene unclear. Looked up from germline, CDR1 is MNHEY and CDR2 is SVGEGT. There are 12 residues in the CDR3. V shed 5 bases and J shed 5 bases, with 6 bases lying between them. CDR3 in DNA: TGTGCCAGCAGTATATTTACCGGGGAGCTGTTTTTT. Protein sequence: CASSIFTGELFF.

A few counts support this clonotype. This chain uses TRBV11-2 with TRBJ1-1; D unclear. Germline CDR1 is SGHAT and CDR2 is FQNNGV. This CDR3 is 12 amino acids long. Deletions cut 5 bases from V and 1 base from J, with 5 bases between. As DNA, the CDR3 is TGTGCCAGCAGCCCAACGAACACTGAAGCTTTCTTT. Its translation is CASSPTNTEAFF.

The genes are TRBV28 and TRBJ1-5, with 10 nucleotides matching TRBD1. The length of the CDR3 is 14 residues. Losses at the gene ends were 11 bases for V and 4 bases for J; bases not matched to a gene: 8. CDR1 is MDHEN, CDR2 SYDVKM, per germline. Here the CDR3 reads CAGRTGGQNQPQHF. The CDR3 DNA is TGTGCCGGAAGGACAGGGGGGCAGAATCAGCCCCAGCATTTT.

This clonotype was picked up many times. This chain uses TRBV12-3 or TRBV12-4 with TRBJ2-4; 12 nucleotides agree with TRBD1. CDR3 length: 16 amino acids. V lost 4 bases, J lost 8 bases, and 9 bases stayed unmatched. The CDR3 sequence is CASSSDRDRGLHIQYF. The CDR3 coding sequence is TGTGCCAGCAGTTCAGACCGGGACAGGGGGCTTCACATTCAGTACTTC.

The table lists this clonotype with many counts. The chain recombines TRBV24-1 with TRBJ2-1; D possibly matches TRBD1 or TRBD2 (5 bases each). From germline, CDR1 is KGHDR and CDR2 SFDVKD. V was pared by 4 bases and J by 6 bases, with 21 bases between. The CDR3 runs 17 residues. CDR3: CATSENQPGPKGNEQFF. The CDR3 DNA sequence: TGTGCCACCAGTGAGAATCAACCGGGACCCAAGGGCAATGAGCAGTTCTTC.